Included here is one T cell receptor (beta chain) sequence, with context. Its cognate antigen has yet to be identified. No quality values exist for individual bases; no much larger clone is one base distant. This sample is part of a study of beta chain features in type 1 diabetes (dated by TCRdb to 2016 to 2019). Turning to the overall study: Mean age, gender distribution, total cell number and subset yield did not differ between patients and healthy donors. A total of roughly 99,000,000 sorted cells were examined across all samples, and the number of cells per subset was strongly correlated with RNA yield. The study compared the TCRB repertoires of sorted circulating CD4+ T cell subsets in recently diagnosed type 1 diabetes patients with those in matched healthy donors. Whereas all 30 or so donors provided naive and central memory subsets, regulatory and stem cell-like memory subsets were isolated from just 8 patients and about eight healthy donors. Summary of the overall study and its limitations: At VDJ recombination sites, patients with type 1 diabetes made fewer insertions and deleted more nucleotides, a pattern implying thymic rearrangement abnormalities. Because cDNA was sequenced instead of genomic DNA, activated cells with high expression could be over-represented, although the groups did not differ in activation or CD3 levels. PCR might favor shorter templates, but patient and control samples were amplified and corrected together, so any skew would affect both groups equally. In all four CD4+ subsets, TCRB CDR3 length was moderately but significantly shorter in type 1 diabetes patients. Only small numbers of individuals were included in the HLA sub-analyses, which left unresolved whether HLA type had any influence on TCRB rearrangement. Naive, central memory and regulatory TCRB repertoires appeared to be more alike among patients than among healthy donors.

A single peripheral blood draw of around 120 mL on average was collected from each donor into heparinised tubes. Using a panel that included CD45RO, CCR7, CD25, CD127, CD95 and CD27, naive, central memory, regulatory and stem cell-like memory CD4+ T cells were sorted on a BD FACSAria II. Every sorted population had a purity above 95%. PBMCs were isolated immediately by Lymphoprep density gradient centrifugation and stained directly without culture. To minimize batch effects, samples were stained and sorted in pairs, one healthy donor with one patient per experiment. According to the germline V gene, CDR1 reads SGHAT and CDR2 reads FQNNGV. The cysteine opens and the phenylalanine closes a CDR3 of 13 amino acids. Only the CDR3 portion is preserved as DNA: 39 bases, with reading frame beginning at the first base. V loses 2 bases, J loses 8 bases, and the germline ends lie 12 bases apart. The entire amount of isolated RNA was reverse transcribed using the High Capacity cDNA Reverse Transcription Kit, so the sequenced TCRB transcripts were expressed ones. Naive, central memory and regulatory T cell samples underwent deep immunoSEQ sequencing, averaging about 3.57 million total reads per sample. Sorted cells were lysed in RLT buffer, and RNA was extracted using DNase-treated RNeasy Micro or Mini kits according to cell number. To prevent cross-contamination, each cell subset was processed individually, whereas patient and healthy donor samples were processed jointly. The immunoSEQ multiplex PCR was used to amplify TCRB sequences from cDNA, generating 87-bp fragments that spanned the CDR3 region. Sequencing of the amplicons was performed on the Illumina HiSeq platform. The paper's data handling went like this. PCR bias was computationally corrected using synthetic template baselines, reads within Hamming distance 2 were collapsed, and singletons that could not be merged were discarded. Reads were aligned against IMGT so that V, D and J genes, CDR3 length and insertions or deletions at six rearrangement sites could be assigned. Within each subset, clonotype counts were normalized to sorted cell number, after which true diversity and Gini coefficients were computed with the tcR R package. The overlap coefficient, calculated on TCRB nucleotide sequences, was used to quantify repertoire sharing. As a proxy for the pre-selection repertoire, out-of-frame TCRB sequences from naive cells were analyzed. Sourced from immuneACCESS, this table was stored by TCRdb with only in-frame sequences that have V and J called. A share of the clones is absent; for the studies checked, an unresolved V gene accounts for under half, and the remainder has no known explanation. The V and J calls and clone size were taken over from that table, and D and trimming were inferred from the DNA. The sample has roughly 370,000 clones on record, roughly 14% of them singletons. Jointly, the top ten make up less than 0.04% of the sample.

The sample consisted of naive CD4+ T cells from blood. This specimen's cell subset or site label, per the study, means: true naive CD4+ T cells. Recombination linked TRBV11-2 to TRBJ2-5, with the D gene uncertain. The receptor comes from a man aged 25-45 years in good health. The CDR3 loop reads CASSLLGIGTQYF. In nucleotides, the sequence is TGTGCCAGCAGCTTATTGGGCATAGGCACCCAGTACTTC.